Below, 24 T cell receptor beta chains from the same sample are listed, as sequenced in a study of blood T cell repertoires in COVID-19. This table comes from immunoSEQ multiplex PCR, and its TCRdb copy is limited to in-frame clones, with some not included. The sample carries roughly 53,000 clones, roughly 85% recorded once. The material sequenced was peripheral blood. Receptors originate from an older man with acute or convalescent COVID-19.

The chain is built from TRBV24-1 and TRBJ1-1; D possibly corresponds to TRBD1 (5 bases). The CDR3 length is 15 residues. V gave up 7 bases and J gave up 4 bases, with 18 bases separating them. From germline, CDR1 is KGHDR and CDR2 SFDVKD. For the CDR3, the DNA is TGTGCCACCAGAGGACAAAAACGGATGGGCACTGAAGCTTTCTTT. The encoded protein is CATRGQKRMGTEAFF.

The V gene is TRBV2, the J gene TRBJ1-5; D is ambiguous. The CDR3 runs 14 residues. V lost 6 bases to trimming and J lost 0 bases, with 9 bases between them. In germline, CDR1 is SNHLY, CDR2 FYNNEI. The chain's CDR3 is CASSARPSNQPQHF. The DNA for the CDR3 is TGTGCCAGCAGCGCGAGGCCTAGCAATCAGCCCCAGCATTTT.

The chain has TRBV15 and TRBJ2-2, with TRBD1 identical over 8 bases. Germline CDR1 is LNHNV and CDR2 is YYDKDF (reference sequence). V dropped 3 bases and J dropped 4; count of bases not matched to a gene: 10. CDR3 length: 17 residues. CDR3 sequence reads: CATSRGARTGRTGELFF. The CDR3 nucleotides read TGTGCCACCAGCAGGGGGGCTAGGACAGGGCGCACCGGGGAGCTGTTTTTT.

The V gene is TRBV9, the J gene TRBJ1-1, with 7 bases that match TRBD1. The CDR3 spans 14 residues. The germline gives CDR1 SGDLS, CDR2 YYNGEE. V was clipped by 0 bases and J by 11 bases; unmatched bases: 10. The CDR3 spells CASSVGTGERMAFF. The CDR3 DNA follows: TGTGCCAGCAGCGTAGGGACAGGTGAAAGGATGGCTTTCTTT. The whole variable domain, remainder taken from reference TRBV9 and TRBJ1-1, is DSGVTQTPKHLITATGQRVTLRCSPRSGDLSVYWYQQSLDQGLQFLIQYYNGEERAKGNILERFSAQQFPDLHSELNLSSLELGDSALYFCASSVGTGERMAFFGQGTRLTVV.

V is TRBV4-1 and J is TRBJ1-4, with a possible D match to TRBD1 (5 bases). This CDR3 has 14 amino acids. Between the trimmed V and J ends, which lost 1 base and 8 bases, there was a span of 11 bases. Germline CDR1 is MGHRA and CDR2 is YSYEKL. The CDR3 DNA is TGCGCCAGCAGCCAAGGGAGGGGTAAGGAAAAACTGTTTTTT. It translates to CASSQGRGKEKLFF.

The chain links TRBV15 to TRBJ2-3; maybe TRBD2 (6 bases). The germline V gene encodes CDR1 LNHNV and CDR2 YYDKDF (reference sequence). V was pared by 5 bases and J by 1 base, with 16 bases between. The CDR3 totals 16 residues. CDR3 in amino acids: CATSPPSGFGTDTQYF. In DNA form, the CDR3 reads TGTGCCACCAGCCCACCGAGCGGGTTTGGCACAGATACGCAGTATTTT.

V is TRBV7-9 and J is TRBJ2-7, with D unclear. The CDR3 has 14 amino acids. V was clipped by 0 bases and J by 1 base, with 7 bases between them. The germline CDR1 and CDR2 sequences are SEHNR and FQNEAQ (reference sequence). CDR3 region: CASSLAVASYEQYF. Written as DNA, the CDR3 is TGTGCCAGCAGCTTAGCAGTGGCATCCTACGAGCAGTACTTC.

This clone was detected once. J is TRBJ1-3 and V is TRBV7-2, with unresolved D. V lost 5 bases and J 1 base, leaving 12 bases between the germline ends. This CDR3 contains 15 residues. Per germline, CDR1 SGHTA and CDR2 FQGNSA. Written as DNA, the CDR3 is TGTGCCAGCAGCGGCGGCTACCGGTCTGGAAACACCATATATTTT. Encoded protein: CASSGGYRSGNTIYF.

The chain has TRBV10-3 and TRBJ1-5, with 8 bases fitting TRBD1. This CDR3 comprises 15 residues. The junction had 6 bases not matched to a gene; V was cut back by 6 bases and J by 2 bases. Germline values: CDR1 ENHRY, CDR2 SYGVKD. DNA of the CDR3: TGTGCCATCAGCCAGGGGACAGGAGGCAATCAGCCCCAGCATTTT. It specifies CAISQGTGGNQPQHF.

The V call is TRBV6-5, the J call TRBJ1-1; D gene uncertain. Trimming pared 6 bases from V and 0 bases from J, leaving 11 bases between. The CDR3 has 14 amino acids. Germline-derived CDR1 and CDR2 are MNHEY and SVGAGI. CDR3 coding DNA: TGTGCCAGCAGCCTCACAGCCATGAACACTGAAGCTTTCTTT. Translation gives CASSLTAMNTEAFF.

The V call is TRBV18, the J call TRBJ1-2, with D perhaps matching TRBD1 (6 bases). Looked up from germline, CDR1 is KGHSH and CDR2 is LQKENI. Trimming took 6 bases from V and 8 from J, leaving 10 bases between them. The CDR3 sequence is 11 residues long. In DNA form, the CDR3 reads TGTGCCAGCTCTTCCACAGGGGGCTACACCTTC. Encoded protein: CASSSTGGYTF.

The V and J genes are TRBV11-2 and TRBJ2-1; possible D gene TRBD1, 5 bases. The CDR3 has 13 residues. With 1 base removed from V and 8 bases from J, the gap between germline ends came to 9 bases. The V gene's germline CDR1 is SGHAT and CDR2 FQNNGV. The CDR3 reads CASSLARAYEQFF. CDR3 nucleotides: TGTGCCAGCAGCTTAGCCAGGGCTTATGAGCAGTTCTTC.

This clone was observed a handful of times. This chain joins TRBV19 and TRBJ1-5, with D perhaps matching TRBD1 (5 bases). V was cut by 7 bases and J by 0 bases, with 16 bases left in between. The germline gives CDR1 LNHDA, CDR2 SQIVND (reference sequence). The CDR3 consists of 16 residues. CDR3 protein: CASNNGRGGSNQPQHF. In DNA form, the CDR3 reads TGTGCCAGTAATAATGGGCGGGGGGGTAGCAATCAGCCCCAGCATTTT.

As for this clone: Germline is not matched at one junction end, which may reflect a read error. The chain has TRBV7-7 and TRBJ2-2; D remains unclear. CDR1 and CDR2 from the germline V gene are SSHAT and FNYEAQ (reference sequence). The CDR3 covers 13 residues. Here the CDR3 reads CASSQKNTGELFF. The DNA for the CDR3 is TGTGCTAGCAGCCAGAAGAACACCGGGGAGCTGTTTTTT. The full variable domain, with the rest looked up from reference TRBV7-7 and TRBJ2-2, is GAGVSQSPRYKVTKRGQDVTLRCDPISSHATLYWYQQALGQGPEFLTYFNYEAQPDKSGLPSDRFSAERPEGSISTLTIQRTEQRDSAMYRCASSQKNTGELFFGEGSRLTVL.

The CDR3 DNA is TGTGCCAGCAGCCTGACAGGGGCGGACCTTGGGGAGCAGTTCTTC. This codes for CASSLTGADLGEQFF. The chain uses TRBV7-9 and TRBJ2-1; 8 positions match TRBD1. The J segment lost 10 bases and the V segment lost 5 bases, leaving 13 bases of the junction unmatched. CDR1 SEHNR and CDR2 FQNEAQ come from the germline V gene (reference sequence). The CDR3 spans 15 residues.

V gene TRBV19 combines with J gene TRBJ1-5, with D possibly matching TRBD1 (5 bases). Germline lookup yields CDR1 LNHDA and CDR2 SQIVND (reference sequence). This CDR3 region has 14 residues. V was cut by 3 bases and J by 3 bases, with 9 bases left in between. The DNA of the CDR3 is TGTGCCAGTAGTATTCAGGGTCCCAATCAGCCCCAGCATTTT. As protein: CASSIQGPNQPQHF.

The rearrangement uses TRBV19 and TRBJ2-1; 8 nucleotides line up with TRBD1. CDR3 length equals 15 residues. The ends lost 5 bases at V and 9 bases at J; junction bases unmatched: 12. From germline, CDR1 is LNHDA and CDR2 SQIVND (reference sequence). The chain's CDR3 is CASSPSGTGGAEQFF. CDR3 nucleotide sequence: TGTGCCAGTAGTCCCTCCGGGACAGGCGGCGCTGAGCAGTTCTTC.

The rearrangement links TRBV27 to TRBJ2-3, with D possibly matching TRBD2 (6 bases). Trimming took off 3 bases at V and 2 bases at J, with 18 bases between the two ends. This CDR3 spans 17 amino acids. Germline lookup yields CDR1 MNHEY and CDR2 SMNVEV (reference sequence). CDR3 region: CASSFAGWGTHTDTQYF. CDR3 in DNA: TGTGCCAGCAGTTTCGCGGGGTGGGGAACCCACACAGATACGCAGTATTTT.

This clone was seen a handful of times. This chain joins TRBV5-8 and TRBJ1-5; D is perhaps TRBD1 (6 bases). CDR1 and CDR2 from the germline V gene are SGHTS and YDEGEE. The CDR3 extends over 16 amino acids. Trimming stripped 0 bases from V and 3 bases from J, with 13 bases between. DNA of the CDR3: TGTGCCAGCAGCTTGGATACCGGGACACACAATCAGCCCCAGCATTTT. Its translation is CASSLDTGTHNQPQHF.

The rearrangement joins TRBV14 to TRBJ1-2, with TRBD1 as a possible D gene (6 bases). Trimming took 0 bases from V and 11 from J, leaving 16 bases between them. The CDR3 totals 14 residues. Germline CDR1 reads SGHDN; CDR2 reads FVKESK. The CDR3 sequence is CASSQDSGGREYTF. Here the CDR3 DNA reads TGTGCCAGCAGCCAAGATTCGGGGGGGCGCGAGTACACCTTC. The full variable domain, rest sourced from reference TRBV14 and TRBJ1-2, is EAGVTQFPSHSVIEKGQTVTLRCDPISGHDNLYWYRRVMGKEIKFLLHFVKESKQDESGMPNNRFLAERTGGTYSTLKVQPAELEDSGVYFCASSQDSGGREYTFGSGTRLTVV.

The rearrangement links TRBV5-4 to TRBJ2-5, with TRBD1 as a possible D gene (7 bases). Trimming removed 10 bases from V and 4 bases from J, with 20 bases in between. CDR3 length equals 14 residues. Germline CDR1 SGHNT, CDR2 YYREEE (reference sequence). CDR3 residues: CASLQGGRTETQYF. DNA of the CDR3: TGTGCCTCCCTTCAGGGGGGCAGGACAGAGACCCAGTACTTC.

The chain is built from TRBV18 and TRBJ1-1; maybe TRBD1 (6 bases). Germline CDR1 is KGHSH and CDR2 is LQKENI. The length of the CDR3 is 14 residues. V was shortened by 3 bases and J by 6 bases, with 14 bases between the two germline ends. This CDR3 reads CASSPRDIKSEAFF. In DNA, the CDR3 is TGTGCCAGCTCACCCCGGGACATTAAGTCTGAAGCTTTCTTT. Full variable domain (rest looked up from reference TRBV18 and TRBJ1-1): NAGVMQNPRHLVRRRGQEARLRCSPMKGHSHVYWYRQLPEEGLKFMVYLQKENIIDESGMPKERFSAEFPKEGPSILRIQQVVRGDSAAYFCASSPRDIKSEAFFGQGTRLTVV.

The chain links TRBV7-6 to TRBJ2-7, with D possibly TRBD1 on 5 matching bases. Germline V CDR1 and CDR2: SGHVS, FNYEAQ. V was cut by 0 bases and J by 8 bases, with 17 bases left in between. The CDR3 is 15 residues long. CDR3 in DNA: TGTGCCAGCAGCTTAGCGCCCCTCGCAGGGTCAAAGCAGTACTTC. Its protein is CASSLAPLAGSKQYF.

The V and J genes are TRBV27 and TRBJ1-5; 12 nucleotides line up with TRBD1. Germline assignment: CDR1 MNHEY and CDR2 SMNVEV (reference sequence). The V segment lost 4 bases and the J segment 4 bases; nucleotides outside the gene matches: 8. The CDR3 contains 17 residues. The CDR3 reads CASSSGTGGASNQPQHF. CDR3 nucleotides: TGTGCCAGCAGTTCCGGGACAGGGGGCGCCTCAAATCAGCCCCAGCATTTT.